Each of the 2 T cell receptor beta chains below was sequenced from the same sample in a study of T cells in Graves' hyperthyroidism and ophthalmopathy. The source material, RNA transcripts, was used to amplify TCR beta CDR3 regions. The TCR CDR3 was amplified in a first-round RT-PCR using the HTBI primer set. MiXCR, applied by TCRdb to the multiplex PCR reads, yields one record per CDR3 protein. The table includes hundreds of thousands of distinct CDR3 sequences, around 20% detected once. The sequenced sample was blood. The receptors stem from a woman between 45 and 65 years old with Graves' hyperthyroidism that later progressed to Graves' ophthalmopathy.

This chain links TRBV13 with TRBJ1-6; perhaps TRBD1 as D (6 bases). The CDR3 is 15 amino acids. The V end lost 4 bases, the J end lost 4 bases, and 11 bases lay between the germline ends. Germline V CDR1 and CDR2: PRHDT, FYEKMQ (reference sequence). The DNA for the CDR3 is TGTGCCAGCAGCTCGGACAGCGGTTATAATTCACCCCTCCACTTT. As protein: CASSSDSGYNSPLHF.

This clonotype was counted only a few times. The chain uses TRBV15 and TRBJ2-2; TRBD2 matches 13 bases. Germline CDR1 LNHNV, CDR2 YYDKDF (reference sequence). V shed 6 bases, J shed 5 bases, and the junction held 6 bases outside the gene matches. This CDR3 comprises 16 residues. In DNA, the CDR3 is TGTGCCACCAGTACTAGCGGGGGGGCGTTGACCGGGGAGCTGTTTTTT. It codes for CATSTSGGALTGELFF.